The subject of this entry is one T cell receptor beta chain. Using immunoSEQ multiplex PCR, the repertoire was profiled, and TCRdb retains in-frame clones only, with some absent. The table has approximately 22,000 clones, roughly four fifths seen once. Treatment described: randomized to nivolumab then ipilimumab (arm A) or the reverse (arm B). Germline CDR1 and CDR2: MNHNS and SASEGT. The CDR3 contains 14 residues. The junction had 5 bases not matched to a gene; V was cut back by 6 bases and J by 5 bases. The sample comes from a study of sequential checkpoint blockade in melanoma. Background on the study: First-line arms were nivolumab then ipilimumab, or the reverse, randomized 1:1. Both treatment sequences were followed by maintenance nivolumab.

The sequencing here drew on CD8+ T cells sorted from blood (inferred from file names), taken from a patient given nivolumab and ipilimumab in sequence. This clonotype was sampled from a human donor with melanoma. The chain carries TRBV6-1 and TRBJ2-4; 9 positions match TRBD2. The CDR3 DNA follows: TGTGCCAGCAGCCGTCAGCGGGGGGAAAACATTCAGTACTTC. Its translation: CASSRQRGENIQYF.